This TCR beta chain was sequenced in a study of post-analysis software for immune sequencing data. Turning to the study itself: Disease trajectories encompassed relapsing-remitting, secondary progressive and progressive-relapsing multiple sclerosis.

J was trimmed by 4 bases and V by 3 bases; bases with no gene match: 11. The CDR3 length is 18 residues. Germline-derived CDR1 and CDR2 are SQVTM and ANQGSEA. Study results and caveats: Controls showed lower frequencies than patients for several TRBV segments, and TRBV5-6, TRBV5-1 and TRBV20-1 were among these. Samples from a shared batch, those prepared together, strongly co-clustered by F measure. Multiple sclerosis patients showed significantly lower normalized Chao1 diversity than controls did.

Comments on this clonotype: Its antigen is unidentified.

Sequencing libraries made from TCR beta cDNA carried unique molecular identifiers. With 1 to 10 million T cells as the source, roughly 0.5 million cDNA molecules resulted. A single record per CDR3 protein comes from TCRdb applying MiXCR to the PCR reads. The sample records about 500,000 distinct CDR3 sequences, 45% being singletons. This chain connects TRBV29-1 to TRBJ2-1; 14 bases align to TRBD2. Source material: blood. This sequence originates from a girl aged 5-17 years with multiple sclerosis. The CDR3 DNA reads as TGCAGCGTTGAGTTCGGCGGGACTAGCGGGAGCCATTACAATGAGCAGTTCTTC. This gives the protein CSVEFGGTSGSHYNEQFF.